The 20 T cell receptor beta chains given below trace back to one sample, sequenced in a study of T cell changes during pregnancy in multiple sclerosis. The table came from immunoSEQ multiplex PCR; TCRdb's copy has only in-frame clones and leaves some out. The sample consists of approximately 27,000 clones, just over 90% of them appearing once. The source material was CD4+ T cells from peripheral blood mononuclear cells, sampled in the first trimester of pregnancy. These receptor sequences come from a female donor with multiple sclerosis, enrolled in a pregnancy study.

The chain is built from TRBV19 and TRBJ1-3; 7 bases map to TRBD1. The CDR3 loop spans 14 amino acids. Germline-derived CDR1 and CDR2 are LNHDA and SQIVND (reference sequence). Unmatched junction bases numbered 5, after V lost 6 bases and J lost 3 bases. CDR3 DNA sequence: TGTGCCAGTAGCCGCCGGACAGGTGGAAACACCATATATTTT. It is translated as CASSRRTGGNTIYF.

The gene calls are TRBV28 and TRBJ2-1; 8 bases line up with TRBD2. The V and J ends lost 4 bases and 4 bases, in that order; junction bases with no gene match: 0. Germline lookup yields CDR1 MDHEN and CDR2 SYDVKM. There are 13 residues in the CDR3. The CDR3 nucleotides are TGTGCCAGCAGTTCGGGGGGGTACAATGAGCAGTTCTTC. This gives the protein CASSSGGYNEQFF.

V usage is TRBV5-1 and J usage is TRBJ2-7; D perhaps matches TRBD1 (5 bases). From germline, CDR1 is SGHRS and CDR2 YFSETQ. The CDR3 is made up of 11 amino acids. The V end was cut by 7 bases, the J end by 3 bases, with 8 bases between. The DNA of the CDR3 is TGCGCCAGCTCAGACAGCTACGAGCAGTACTTC. Its protein product is CASSDSYEQYF.

The chain employs TRBV7-9 and TRBJ1-4, with D possibly being TRBD1 (5 bases). Germline-derived CDR1 and CDR2 are SEHNR and FQNEAQ (reference sequence). This CDR3 contains 14 residues. Trimming pared 1 base from V and 4 bases from J, leaving 7 bases between. In nucleotides, the CDR3 is TGTGCCAGCAGCTTAGGACAGTATAATGAAAAACTGTTTTTT. Its translation: CASSLGQYNEKLFF.

This clone came up once. The J gene is TRBJ2-2, the V gene TRBV6-5, with D tentatively TRBD1 (5 bases). The germline gives CDR1 MNHEY, CDR2 SVGAGI. This CDR3 has 12 amino acids. Trimming took off 5 bases at V and 8 bases at J, with 9 bases between the two ends. The CDR3 here is CASSPRTGELFF. The CDR3, as DNA: TGTGCCAGCAGTCCTCGGACAGGGGAGCTGTTTTTT.

In its sample, this clone was seen a few times. The chain uses TRBV6-1 and TRBJ2-2; 10 nucleotides agree with TRBD2. Germline V gene lookup returns CDR1 MNHNS and CDR2 SASEGT. V lost 10 bases and J lost 2; bases outside the gene matches: 4. There are 14 residues in the CDR3. The CDR3 here is CATRTSGNTGELFF. CDR3 bases: TGTGCCACCCGGACTAGCGGTAACACCGGGGAGCTGTTTTTT.

The rearrangement joins TRBV30 to TRBJ2-3; D gene unclear. Germline V gene lookup returns CDR1 GTSNPN and CDR2 SVGIG (reference sequence). This CDR3 has 11 residues. Trimming cost V 3 bases and J 3 bases, with 4 bases left between them. The CDR3 loop reads CAWSQTDTQYF. In DNA form, the CDR3 reads TGTGCCTGGAGCCAAACAGATACGCAGTATTTT.

The V and J genes are TRBV4-1 and TRBJ2-3; 11 bases are a match to TRBD2. Germline CDR1 reads MGHRA; CDR2 reads YSYEKL. The ends lost 2 bases at V and 4 bases at J; junction bases unmatched: 5. CDR3 length: 16 residues. The CDR3 nucleotides read TGCGCCAGCAGCCAAACCCTAGCGGGGGGACCAGATACGCAGTATTTT. This encodes CASSQTLAGGPDTQYF.

This clone has just one count. The CDR3 DNA is TGTGCCAGCAGCGATCACGGGGGGCAGATCACCGGGGAGCTGTTTTTT. Residues: CASSDHGGQITGELFF. V and J are TRBV9 and TRBJ2-2; tentative D call: TRBD2 (7 bases). The CDR3 extends over 16 amino acids. The V and J ends lost 3 bases and 4 bases respectively, with 16 bases between them. Germline V gene lookup returns CDR1 SGDLS and CDR2 YYNGEE.

CDR3 DNA: TGCAGCGTTGAAGAACCCCTAGCGGGGGGCCTTGGCACCGGGGAGCTGTTTTTT. Encoded protein: CSVEEPLAGGLGTGELFF. The V gene is TRBV29-1, the J gene TRBJ2-2; 11 nucleotides line up with TRBD2. V dropped 0 bases and J dropped 4; count of bases not matched to a gene: 10. CDR1 is SQVTM and CDR2 is ANQGSEA in the germline V gene. This CDR3 spans 18 amino acids.

This clone was picked up one time. V usage is TRBV2 and J usage is TRBJ1-3; 7 bases fit TRBD1. This CDR3 spans 14 amino acids. The V segment lost 2 bases and the J segment 2 bases; nucleotides outside the gene matches: 0. Germline CDR1 is SNHLY and CDR2 is FYNNEI. The CDR3, as DNA: TGTGCCAGCAGTGAACAGGGGGCTGGAAACACCATATATTTT. Translation gives CASSEQGAGNTIYF. Using reference TRBV2 and TRBJ1-3 for the parts outside the CDR3, the full variable domain is EPEVTQTPSHQVTQMGQEVILRCVPISNHLYFYWYRQILGQKVEFLVSFYNNEISEKSEIFDDQFSVERPDGSNFTLKIRSTKLEDSAMYFCASSEQGAGNTIYFGEGSWLTVV.

The V and J genes are TRBV5-4 and TRBJ1-2; 8 bases align to TRBD1. Per germline, CDR1 SGHNT and CDR2 YYREEE (reference sequence). The CDR3 length is 16 residues. Unmatched junction bases numbered 13, after V lost 1 base and J lost 8 bases. The CDR3: CASSLMGGRGRRGYTF. CDR3 in DNA: TGTGCCAGCAGCTTGATGGGCGGCAGGGGGCGACGGGGCTACACCTTC.

This clone showed up just once. The genes are TRBV6-1 and TRBJ1-5; a weak D match, TRBD1 (5 bases). Germline CDR1 reads MNHNS; CDR2 reads SASEGT. The CDR3 consists of 18 residues. The V end was cut by 2 bases, the J end by 0 bases, with 17 bases between. Here the CDR3 reads CASSERQGGIISNQPQHF. For the CDR3, the DNA is TGTGCCAGCAGTGAACGGCAGGGCGGCATCATTAGCAATCAGCCCCAGCATTTT.

The chain recombines TRBV19 with TRBJ2-7; a possible D gene is TRBD1 (6 bases). V lost 5 bases, J lost 0 bases, and 17 bases lay in between. Per germline, CDR1 LNHDA and CDR2 SQIVND (reference sequence). The CDR3 length is 16 residues. CDR3 in DNA: TGTGCCAGTAGTCCTCCTGGGGGCATCCGCTCCTACGAGCAGTACTTC. This translates into CASSPPGGIRSYEQYF. The full variable domain, its missing parts supplied by reference TRBV19 and TRBJ2-7, is DGGITQSPKYLFRKEGQNVTLSCEQNLNHDAMYWYRQDPGQGLRLIYYSQIVNDFQKGDIAEGYSVSREKKESFPLTVTSAQKNPTAFYLCASSPPGGIRSYEQYFGPGTRLTVT.

The V and J genes are TRBV30 and TRBJ2-1; D not resolved. The CDR3 contains 14 residues. The germline V and J ends were trimmed by 3 bases and 5 bases, with 14 bases remaining between them. Looked up from germline, CDR1 is GTSNPN and CDR2 is SVGIG (reference sequence). The CDR3, as DNA: TGTGCCTGGAGCATCGGGTGGCGGCACAATGAGCAGTTCTTC. This gives the protein CAWSIGWRHNEQFF.

The chain has TRBV30 and TRBJ2-5, with a possible D match to TRBD2 (7 bases). CDR1 and CDR2 (germline): GTSNPN, SVGIG (reference sequence). V dropped 7 bases and J dropped 1 base, with 19 bases sitting between them. CDR3 length equals 15 residues. CDR3: CASRGGGGPQETQYF. CDR3 DNA: TGTGCCTCACGAGGAGGGGGGGGACCCCAAGAGACCCAGTACTTC.

The chain has TRBV7-9 and TRBJ1-4, with 9 bases aligning to TRBD1. V shed 3 bases, J shed 7 bases, and the junction held 0 bases outside the gene matches. The CDR3 runs 13 residues. CDR1 and CDR2 from the germline V gene are SEHNR and FQNEAQ (reference sequence). The DNA of the CDR3 is TGTGCCAGCAGCTTGGGACAGGGTGAAAAACTGTTTTTT. Amino acid sequence: CASSLGQGEKLFF.

V and J are TRBV5-8 and TRBJ2-1; D is ambiguous. The CDR3 contains 11 residues. The V end lost 2 bases, the J end lost 8 bases, and 5 bases lay between the germline ends. Per the germline V gene, CDR1 is SGHTS and CDR2 is YDEGEE. CDR3 DNA: TGTGCCAGCAGCTTTCTCGATGAGCAGTTCTTC. Protein product: CASSFLDEQFF.

The chain recombines TRBV5-4 with TRBJ2-1, with TRBD2 as a possible D gene (5 bases). Germline V gene data show CDR1 as SGHNT and CDR2 as YYREEE (reference sequence). Trimming pared 0 bases from V and 7 bases from J, leaving 23 bases between. The length of the CDR3 is 18 residues. In DNA form, the CDR3 reads TGTGCCAGCAGCTTGGCCATTCCAAGGCGGGTCTCTTTTAATGAGCAGTTCTTC. Amino acid sequence: CASSLAIPRRVSFNEQFF. Full variable domain (outside the CDR3, taken from reference TRBV5-4 and TRBJ2-1): ETGVTQSPTHLIKTRGQQVTLRCSSQSGHNTVSWYQQALGQGPQFIFQYYREEENGRGNFPPRFSGLQFPNYSSELNVNALELDDSALYLCASSLAIPRRVSFNEQFFGPGTRLTVL.

In DNA, the CDR3 is TGTGCCAGCTCACCGGAGGGTGTAGATCGGACTGAAGCTTTCTTT. Protein product: CASSPEGVDRTEAFF. V and J are TRBV18 and TRBJ1-1; no clear D gene. Trimming took off 3 bases at V and 5 bases at J, with 16 bases between the two ends. Germline CDR1 and CDR2: KGHSH and LQKENI. This CDR3 has 15 residues. The full variable domain, its missing parts supplied by reference TRBV18 and TRBJ1-1, is NAGVMQNPRHLVRRRGQEARLRCSPMKGHSHVYWYRQLPEEGLKFMVYLQKENIIDESGMPKERFSAEFPKEGPSILRIQQVVRGDSAAYFCASSPEGVDRTEAFFGQGTRLTVV.